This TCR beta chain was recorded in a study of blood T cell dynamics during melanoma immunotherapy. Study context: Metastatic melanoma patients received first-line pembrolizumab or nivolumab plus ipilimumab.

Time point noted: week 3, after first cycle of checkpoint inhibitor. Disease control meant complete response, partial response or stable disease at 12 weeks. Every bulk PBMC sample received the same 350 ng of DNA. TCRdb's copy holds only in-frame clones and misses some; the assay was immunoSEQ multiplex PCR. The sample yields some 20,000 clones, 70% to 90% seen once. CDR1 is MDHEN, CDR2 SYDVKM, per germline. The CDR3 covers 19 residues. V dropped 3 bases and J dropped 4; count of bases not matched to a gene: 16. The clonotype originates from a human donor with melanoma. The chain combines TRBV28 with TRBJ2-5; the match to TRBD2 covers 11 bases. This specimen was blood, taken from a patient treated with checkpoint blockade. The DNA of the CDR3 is TGTGCCAGCAGTTTTCGGCGGCGGTTTAGCGGGAGGGGCGCAGAGACCCAGTACTTC. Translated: CASSFRRRFSGRGAETQYF.